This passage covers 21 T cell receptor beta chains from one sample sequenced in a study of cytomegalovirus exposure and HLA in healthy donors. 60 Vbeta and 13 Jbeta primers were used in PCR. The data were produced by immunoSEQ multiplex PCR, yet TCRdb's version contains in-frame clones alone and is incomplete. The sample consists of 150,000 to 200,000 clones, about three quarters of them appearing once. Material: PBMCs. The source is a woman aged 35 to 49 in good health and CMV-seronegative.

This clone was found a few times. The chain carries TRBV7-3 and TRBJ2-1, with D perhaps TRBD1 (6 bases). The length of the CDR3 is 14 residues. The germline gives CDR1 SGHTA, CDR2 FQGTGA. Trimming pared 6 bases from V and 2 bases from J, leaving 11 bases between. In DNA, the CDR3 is TGTGCCAGCAGTCTACAGGGACCCTACAATGAGCAGTTCTTC. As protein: CASSLQGPYNEQFF.

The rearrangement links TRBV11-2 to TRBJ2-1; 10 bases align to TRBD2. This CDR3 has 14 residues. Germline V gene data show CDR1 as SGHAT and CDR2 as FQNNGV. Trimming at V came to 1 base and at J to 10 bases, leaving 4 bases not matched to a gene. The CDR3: CASSLGLAGDEQFF. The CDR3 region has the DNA TGTGCCAGCAGCTTAGGACTAGCGGGCGACGAGCAGTTCTTC.

CDR3 sequence: CASSEGDFGYEQYF. The DNA for the CDR3 is TGTGCCAGCAGTGAAGGTGACTTCGGGTACGAGCAGTACTTC. This sequence joins TRBV6-1 and TRBJ2-7, with D hard to call. Trimming shortened V by 1 base and J by 4 bases, and 11 bases separated the two germline ends. Per germline, CDR1 MNHNS and CDR2 SASEGT. The CDR3 spans 14 residues.

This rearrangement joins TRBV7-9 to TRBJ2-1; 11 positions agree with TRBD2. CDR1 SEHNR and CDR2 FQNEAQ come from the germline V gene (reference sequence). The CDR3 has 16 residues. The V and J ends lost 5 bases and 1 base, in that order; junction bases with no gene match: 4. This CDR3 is CASSPIAGGSYNEQFF. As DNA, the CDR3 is TGTGCCAGCAGCCCGATAGCGGGAGGGTCCTACAATGAGCAGTTCTTC. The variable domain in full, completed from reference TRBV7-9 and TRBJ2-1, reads DTGVSQNPRHKITKRGQNVTFRCDPISEHNRLYWYRQTLGQGPEFLTYFQNEAQLEKSRLLSDRFSAERPKGSFSTLEIQRTEQGDSAMYLCASSPIAGGSYNEQFFGPGTRLTVL.

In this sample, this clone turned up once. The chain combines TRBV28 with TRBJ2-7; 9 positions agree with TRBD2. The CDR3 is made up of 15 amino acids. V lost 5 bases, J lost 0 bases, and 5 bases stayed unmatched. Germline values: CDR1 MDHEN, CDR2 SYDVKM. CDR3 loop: CASSVTSGSSYEQYF. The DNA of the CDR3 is TGTGCCAGCAGTGTGACTAGCGGAAGCTCCTACGAGCAGTACTTC.

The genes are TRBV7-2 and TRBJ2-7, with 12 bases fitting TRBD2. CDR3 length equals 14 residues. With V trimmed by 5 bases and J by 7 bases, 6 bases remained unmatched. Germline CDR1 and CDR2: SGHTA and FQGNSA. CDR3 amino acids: CASSQTSGSKEQYF. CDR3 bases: TGTGCCAGCAGCCAGACTAGCGGGAGCAAAGAGCAGTACTTC.

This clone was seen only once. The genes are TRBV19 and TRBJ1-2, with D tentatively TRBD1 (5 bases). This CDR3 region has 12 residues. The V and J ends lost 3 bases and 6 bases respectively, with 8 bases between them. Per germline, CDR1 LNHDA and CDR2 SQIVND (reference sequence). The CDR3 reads CASSIQGNGYTF. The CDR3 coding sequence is TGTGCCAGTAGTATCCAGGGTAATGGCTACACCTTC.

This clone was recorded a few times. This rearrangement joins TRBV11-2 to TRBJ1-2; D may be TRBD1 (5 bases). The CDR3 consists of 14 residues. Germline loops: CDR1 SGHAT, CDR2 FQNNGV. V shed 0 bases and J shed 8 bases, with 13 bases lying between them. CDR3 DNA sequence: TGTGCCAGCAGCTTAGAGGGAGGGGAGAAGGGCTACACCTTC. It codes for CASSLEGGEKGYTF.

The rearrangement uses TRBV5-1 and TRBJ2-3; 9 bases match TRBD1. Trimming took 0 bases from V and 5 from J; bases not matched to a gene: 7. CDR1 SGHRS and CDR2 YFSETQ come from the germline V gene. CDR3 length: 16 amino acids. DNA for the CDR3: TGCGCCAGCAGCTTGGATGGACAGGGGACGCAAGATACGCAGTATTTT. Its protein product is CASSLDGQGTQDTQYF.

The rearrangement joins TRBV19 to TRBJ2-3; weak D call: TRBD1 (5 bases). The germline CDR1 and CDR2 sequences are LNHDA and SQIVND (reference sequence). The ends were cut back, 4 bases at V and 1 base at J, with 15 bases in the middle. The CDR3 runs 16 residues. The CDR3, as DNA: TGTGCCAGTAGTAAGGGGCTAACCACCCGCACAGATACGCAGTATTTT. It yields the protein CASSKGLTTRTDTQYF.

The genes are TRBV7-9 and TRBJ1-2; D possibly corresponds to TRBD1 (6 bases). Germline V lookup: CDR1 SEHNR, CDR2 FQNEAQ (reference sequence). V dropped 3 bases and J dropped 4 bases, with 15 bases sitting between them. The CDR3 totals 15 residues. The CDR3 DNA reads TGTGCCAGCAGCTTCGGGACACCGGACGGCTATGGCTACACCTTC. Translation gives CASSFGTPDGYGYTF.

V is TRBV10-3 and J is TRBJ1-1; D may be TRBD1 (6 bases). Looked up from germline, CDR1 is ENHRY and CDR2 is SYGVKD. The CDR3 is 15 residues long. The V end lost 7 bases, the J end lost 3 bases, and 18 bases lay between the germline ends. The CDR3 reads CAINQGRGVYTEAFF. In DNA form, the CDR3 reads TGTGCCATCAATCAGGGGCGAGGTGTATACACTGAAGCTTTCTTT.

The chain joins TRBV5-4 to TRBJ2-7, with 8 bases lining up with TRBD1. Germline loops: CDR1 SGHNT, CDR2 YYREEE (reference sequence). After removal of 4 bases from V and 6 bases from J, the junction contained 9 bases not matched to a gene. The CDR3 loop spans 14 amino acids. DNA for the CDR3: TGTGCCAGCAGCCCCCGGACTACAGGGGGCGAGCAGTACGTC. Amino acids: CASSPRTTGGEQYV.

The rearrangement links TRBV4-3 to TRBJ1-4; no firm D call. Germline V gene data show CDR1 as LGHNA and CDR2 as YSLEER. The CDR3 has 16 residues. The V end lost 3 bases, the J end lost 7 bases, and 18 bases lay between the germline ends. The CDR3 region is CASSQEVTGWSEKLFF. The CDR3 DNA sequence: TGCGCCAGCAGCCAGGAGGTCACGGGGTGGTCTGAAAAACTGTTTTTT.

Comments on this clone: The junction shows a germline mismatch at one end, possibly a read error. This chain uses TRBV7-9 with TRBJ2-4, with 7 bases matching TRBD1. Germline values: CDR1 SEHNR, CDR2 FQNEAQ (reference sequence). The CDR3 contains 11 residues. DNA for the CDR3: TGTTCCAGCTCAACAGGGGACATTCAGTACTTC. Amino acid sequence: CSSSTGDIQYF.

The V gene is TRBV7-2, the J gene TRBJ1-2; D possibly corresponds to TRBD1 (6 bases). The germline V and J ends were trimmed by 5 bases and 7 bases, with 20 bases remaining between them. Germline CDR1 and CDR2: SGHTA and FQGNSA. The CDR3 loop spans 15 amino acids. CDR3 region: CASSPESQGRGGYTF. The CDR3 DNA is TGTGCCAGCAGCCCAGAGAGCCAGGGGAGGGGTGGCTACACCTTC.

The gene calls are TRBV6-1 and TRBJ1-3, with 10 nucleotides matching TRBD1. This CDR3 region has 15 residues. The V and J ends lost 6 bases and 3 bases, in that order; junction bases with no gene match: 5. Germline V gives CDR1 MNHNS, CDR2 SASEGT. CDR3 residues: CASRQDRGLGNTIYF. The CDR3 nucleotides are TGTGCCAGCAGACAAGACAGGGGGCTTGGAAACACCATATATTTT.

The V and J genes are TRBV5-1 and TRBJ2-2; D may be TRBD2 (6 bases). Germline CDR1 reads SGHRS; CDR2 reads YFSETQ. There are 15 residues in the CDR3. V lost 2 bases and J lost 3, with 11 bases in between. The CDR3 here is CASSLSGEDTGELFF. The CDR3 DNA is TGCGCCAGCAGCTTATCGGGAGAGGACACCGGGGAGCTGTTTTTT.

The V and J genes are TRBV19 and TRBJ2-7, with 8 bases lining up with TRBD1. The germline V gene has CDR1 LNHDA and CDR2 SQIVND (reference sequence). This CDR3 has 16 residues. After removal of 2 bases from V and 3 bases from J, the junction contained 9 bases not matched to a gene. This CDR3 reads CASSITGQVPFYEQYF. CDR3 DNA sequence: TGTGCCAGTAGTATAACGGGACAGGTCCCCTTCTACGAGCAGTACTTC.

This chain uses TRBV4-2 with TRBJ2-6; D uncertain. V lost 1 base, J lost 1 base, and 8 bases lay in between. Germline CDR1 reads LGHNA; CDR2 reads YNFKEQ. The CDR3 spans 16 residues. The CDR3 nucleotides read TGTGCCAGCAGCCAAGCTGGGCCTTCTGGGGCCAACGTCCTGACTTTC. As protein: CASSQAGPSGANVLTF.

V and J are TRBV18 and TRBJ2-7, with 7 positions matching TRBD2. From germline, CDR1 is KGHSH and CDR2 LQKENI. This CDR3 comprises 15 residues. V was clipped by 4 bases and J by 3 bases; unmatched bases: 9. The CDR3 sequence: CASSQAGRADYEQYF. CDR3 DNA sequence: TGTGCCAGCTCACAAGCGGGACGGGCGGACTACGAGCAGTACTTC.